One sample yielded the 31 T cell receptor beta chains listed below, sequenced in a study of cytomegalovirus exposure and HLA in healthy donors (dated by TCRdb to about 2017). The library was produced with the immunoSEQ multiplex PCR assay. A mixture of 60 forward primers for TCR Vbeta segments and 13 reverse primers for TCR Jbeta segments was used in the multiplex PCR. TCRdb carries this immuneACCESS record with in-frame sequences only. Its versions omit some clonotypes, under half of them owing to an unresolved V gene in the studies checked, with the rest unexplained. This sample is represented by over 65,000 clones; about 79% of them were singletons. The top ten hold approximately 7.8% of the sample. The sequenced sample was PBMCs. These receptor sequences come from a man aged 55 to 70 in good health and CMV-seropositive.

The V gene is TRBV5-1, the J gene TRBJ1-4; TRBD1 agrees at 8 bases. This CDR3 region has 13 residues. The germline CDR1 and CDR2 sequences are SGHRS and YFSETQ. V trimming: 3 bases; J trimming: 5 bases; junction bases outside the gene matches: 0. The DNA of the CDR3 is TGCGCCAGCAGCTGGGACAGGAATGAAAAACTGTTTTTT. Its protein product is CASSWDRNEKLFF.

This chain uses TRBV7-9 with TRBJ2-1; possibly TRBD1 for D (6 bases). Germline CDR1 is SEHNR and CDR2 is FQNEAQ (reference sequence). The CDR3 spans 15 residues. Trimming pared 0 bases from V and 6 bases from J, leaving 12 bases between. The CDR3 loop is CASSLALDRTNEQFF. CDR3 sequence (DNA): TGTGCCAGCAGCTTAGCGCTGGACAGAACCAATGAGCAGTTCTTC.

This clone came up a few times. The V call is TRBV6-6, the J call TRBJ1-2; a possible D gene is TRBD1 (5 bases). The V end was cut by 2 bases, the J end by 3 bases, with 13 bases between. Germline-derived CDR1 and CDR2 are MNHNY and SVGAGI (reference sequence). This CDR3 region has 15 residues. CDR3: CASSYPSTADYGYTF. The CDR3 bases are TGTGCCAGCAGTTACCCTTCGACAGCCGACTATGGCTACACCTTC.

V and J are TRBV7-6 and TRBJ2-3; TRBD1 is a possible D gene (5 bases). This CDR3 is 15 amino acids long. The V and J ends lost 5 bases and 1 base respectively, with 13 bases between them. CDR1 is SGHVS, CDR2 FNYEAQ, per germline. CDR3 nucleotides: TGTGCCAGCAGCCAAGGGGCTATCCGCACAGATACGCAGTATTTT. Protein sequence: CASSQGAIRTDTQYF.

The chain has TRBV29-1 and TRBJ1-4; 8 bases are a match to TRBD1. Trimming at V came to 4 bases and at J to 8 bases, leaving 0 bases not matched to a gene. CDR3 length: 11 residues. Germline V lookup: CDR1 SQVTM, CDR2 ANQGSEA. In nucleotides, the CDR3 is TGCAGCGTTGGGGACAGGGAAAAACTGTTTTTT. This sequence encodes CSVGDREKLFF.

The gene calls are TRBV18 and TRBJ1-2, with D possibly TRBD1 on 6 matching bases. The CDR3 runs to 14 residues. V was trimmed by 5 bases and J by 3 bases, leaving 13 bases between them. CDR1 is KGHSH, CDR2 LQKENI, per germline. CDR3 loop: CASSRDGQYYGYTF. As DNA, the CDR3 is TGTGCCAGCTCAAGGGATGGACAGTACTATGGCTACACCTTC.

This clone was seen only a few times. The CDR3 DNA reads as TGTGCCAGCAGTGAATTCGGGGTTATCACTGAAGCTTTCTTT. It is translated as CASSEFGVITEAFF. This chain links TRBV6-1 with TRBJ1-1; no firm D call. The length of the CDR3 is 14 residues. V was clipped by 2 bases and J by 4 bases, with 11 bases between them. Per germline, CDR1 MNHNS and CDR2 SASEGT.

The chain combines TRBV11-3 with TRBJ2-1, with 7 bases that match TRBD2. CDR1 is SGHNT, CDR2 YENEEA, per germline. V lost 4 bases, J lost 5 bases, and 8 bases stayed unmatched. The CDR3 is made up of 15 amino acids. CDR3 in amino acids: CASSSKTSRDNEQFF. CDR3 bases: TGTGCCAGCAGCTCCAAGACTAGCAGGGACAATGAGCAGTTCTTC.

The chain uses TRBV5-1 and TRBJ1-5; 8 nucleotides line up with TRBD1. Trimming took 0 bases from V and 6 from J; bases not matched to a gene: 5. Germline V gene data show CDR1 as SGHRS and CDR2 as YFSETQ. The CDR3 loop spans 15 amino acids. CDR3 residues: CASSLGTGLGQPQHF. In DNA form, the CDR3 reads TGCGCCAGCAGCTTGGGGACAGGGTTGGGTCAGCCCCAGCATTTT.

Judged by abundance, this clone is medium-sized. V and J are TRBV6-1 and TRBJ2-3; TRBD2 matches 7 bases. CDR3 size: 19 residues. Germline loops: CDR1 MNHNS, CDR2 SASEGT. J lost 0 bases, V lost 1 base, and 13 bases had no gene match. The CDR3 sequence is CASSEGRGVASFSTDTQYF. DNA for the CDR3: TGTGCCAGCAGTGAAGGTCGGGGGGTGGCGTCCTTTAGCACAGATACGCAGTATTTT.

CDR3 bases: TGTGCCAGCGCTCCGCCAGGGGGCGCGGACACTGAAGCTTTCTTT. Amino acids: CASAPPGGADTEAFF. This chain uses TRBV6-5 with TRBJ1-1; 8 bases align to TRBD1. This CDR3 has 15 amino acids. Germline CDR1 is MNHEY and CDR2 is SVGAGI. V was pared by 8 bases and J by 3 bases, with 11 bases of the junction left unmatched.

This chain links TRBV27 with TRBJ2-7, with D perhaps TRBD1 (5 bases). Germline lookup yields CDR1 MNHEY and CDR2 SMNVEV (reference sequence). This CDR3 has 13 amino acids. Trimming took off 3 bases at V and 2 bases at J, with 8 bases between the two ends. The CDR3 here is CASSLTVTYEQYF. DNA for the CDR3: TGTGCCAGCAGTTTGACAGTAACCTACGAGCAGTACTTC.

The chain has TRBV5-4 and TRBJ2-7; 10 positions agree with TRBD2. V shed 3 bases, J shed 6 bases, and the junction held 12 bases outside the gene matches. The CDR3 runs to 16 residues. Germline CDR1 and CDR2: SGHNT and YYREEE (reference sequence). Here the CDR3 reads CASSSSEGLALLEQYF. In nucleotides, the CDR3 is TGTGCCAGCAGCTCCTCCGAGGGACTAGCGCTTCTCGAGCAGTACTTC.

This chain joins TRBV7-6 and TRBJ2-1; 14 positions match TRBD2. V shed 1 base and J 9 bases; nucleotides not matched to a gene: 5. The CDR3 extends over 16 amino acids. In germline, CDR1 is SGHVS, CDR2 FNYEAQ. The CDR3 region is CASSLGLAGGQGEQFF. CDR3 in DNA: TGTGCCAGCAGCTTAGGACTAGCGGGGGGGCAGGGTGAGCAGTTCTTC.

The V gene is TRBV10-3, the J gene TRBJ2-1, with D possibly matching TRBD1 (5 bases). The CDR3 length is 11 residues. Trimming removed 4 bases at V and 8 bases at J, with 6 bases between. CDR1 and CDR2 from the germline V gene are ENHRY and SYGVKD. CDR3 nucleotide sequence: TGTGCCATCAGTGTCAGGGATGAGCAGTTCTTC. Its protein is CAISVRDEQFF.

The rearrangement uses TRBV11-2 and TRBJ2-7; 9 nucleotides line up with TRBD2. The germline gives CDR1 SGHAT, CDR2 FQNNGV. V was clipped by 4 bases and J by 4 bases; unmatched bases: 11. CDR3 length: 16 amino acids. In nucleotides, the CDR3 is TGTGCCAGCAGCTCCCCCTCCGGGACTAGCAGGTACGAGCAGTACTTC. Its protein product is CASSSPSGTSRYEQYF.

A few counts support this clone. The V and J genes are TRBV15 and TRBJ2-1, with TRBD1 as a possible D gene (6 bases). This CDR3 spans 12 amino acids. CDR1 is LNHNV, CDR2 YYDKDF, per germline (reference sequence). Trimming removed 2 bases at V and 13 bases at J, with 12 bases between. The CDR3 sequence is CATSRFRDNQFF. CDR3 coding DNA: TGTGCCACCAGCAGATTCCGGGACAACCAGTTCTTC.

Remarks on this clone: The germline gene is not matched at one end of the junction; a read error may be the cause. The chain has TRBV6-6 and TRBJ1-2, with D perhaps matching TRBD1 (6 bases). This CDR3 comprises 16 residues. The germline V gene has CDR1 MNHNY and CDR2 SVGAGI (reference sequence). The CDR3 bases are TGTGCCGGCAGTTACTCACAGGGTTTACGGTCGTATGGCTACACCTTC. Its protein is CAGSYSQGLRSYGYTF.

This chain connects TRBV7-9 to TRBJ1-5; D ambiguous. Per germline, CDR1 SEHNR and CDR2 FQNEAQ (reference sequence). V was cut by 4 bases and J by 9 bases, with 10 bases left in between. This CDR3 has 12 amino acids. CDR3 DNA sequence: TGTGCCAGCAGCTCCCAGTCTGGGCCCCAGCATTTT. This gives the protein CASSSQSGPQHF.

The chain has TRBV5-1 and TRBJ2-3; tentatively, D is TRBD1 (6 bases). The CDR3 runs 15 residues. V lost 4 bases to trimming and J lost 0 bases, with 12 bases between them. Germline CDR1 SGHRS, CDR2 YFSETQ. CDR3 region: CASSIGTPSTDTQYF. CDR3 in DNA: TGCGCCAGCAGCATCGGGACACCTAGCACAGATACGCAGTATTTT. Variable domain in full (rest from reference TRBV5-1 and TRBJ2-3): KAGVTQTPRYLIKTRGQQVTLSCSPISGHRSVSWYQQTPGQGLQFLFEYFSETQRNKGNFPGRFSGRQFSNSRSEMNVSTLELGDSALYLCASSIGTPSTDTQYFGPGTRLTVL.

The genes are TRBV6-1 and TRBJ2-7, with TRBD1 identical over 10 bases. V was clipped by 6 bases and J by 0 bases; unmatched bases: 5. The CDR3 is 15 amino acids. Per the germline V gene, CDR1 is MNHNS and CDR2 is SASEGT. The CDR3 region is CASSRDRGPSYEQYF. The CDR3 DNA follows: TGTGCCAGCAGCCGGGACAGGGGACCCTCCTACGAGCAGTACTTC.

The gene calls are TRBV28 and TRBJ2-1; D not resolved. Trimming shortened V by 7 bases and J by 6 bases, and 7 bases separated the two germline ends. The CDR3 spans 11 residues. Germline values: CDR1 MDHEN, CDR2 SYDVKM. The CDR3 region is CASIHSNEQFF. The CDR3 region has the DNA TGTGCCAGCATTCACAGCAATGAGCAGTTCTTC.

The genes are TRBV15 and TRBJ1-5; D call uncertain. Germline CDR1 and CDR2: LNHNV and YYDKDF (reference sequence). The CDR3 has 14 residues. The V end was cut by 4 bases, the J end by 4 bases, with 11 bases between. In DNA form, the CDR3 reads TGTGCCACCAGCATTTCAGGTAGTAATCAGCCCCAGCATTTT. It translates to CATSISGSNQPQHF.

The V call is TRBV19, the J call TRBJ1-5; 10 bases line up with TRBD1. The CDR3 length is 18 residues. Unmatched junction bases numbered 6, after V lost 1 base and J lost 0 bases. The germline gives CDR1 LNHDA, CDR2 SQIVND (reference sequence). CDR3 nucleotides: TGTGCCAGTAGTATAGGGACAGGGGGATTCTATAGCAATCAGCCCCAGCATTTT. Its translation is CASSIGTGGFYSNQPQHF.

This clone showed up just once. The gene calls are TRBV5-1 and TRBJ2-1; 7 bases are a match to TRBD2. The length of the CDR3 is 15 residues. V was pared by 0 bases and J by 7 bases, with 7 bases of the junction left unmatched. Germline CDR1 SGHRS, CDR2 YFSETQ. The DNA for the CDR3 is TGCGCCAGCAGCTTGGCCTGGGGAGGGAGGAATGAGCAGTTCTTC. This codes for CASSLAWGGRNEQFF.

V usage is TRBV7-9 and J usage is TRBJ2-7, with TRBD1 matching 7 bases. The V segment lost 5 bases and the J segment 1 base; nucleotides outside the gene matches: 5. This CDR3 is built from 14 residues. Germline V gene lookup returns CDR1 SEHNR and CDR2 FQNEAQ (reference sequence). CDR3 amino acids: CASSPDRDSYEQYF. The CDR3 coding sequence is TGTGCCAGCAGCCCCGACAGGGATTCCTACGAGCAGTACTTC.

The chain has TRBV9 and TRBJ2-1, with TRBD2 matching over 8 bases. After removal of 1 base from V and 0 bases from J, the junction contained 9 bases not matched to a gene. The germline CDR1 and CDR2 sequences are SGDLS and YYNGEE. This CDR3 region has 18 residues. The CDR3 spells CASSVTSGGGGSYNEQFF. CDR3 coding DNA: TGTGCCAGCAGCGTAACGTCGGGGGGGGGTGGCTCCTACAATGAGCAGTTCTTC.

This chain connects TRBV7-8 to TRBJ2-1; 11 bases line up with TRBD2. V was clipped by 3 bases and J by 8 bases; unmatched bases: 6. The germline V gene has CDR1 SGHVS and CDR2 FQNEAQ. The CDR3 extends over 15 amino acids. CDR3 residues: CASSLSSGRAHEQFF. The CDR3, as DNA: TGTGCCAGCAGCTTGAGTAGCGGGAGGGCCCATGAGCAGTTCTTC.

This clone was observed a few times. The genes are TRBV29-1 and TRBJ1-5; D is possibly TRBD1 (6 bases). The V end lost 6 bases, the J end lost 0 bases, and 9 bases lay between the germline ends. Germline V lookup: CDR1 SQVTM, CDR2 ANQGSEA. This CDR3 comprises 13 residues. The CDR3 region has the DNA TGCAGCGTCCAACAGGGTAGCAATCAGCCCCAGCATTTT. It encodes CSVQQGSNQPQHF.

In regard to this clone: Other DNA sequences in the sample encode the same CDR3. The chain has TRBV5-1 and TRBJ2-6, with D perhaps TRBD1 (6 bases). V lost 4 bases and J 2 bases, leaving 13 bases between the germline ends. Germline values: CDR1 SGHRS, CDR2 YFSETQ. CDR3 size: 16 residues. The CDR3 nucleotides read TGCGCCAGCAGCCCGGGACAAGAGGCTGGGGCCAACGTCCTGACTTTC. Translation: CASSPGQEAGANVLTF.

The CDR3 loop reads CASSLGTSGNTIYF. The CDR3 nucleotides are TGTGCCAGCAGCTTAGGAACATCTGGAAACACCATATATTTT. The chain links TRBV7-9 to TRBJ1-3, with D uncertain. CDR3 length equals 14 residues. The ends were cut back, 1 base at V and 1 base at J, with 5 bases in the middle. Germline V gene data show CDR1 as SEHNR and CDR2 as FQNEAQ (reference sequence).